The 27 T cell receptor beta chains below were found in one sample sequenced in a study of blood T cell repertoires in COVID-19 (TCRdb year 2020). The method was the immunoSEQ multiplex PCR assay. TCRdb provides this immuneACCESS table in a form limited to in-frame rearrangements. Some clones are lacking; in checked studies, under half of them reflect an unresolved V gene, and why the rest are absent is not known. The sample table lists about 50,000 clones, over 75% of them with a count of one. Approximately 11% of the sample comes from the top ten. Sequenced: peripheral blood. Every receptor here comes from a human donor with active COVID-19. The donor label of this sample is uncertain.

The chain has TRBV5-4 and TRBJ2-7; D possibly corresponds to TRBD2 (5 bases). This CDR3 comprises 14 residues. V was cut by 2 bases and J by 9 bases, with 18 bases left in between. Germline-derived CDR1 and CDR2 are SGHNT and YYREEE (reference sequence). CDR3 bases: TGTGCCAGCAGCTTTGGATCGGGTAAAGAGGGGCAGTACTTC. This encodes CASSFGSGKEGQYF.

The V call is TRBV2, the J call TRBJ1-3, with 8 bases matching TRBD1. The germline V gene has CDR1 SNHLY and CDR2 FYNNEI. After removal of 10 bases from V and 7 bases from J, the junction contained 12 bases not matched to a gene. The CDR3 totals 14 residues. The CDR3 region is CAINSGGRMNTIYF. The DNA for the CDR3 is TGTGCCATAAATTCAGGGGGCCGTATGAACACCATATATTTT.

This clone was observed once. The J gene is TRBJ2-1, the V gene TRBV21-1; the listed D gene, TRBD2, was not tested against the DNA. TRBV21-1 is tagged as a pseudogene. The CDR3 consists of 14 residues. In DNA, the CDR3 is TGTGCCAGCACCCCACTAGCGGGAGAAGCCGAGCAGTTCTTC. Its translation: CASTPLAGEAEQFF.

This chain links TRBV5-6 with TRBJ2-2; D call uncertain. Germline-derived CDR1 and CDR2 are SGHDT and YYEEEE. V lost 5 bases and J lost 11, with 13 bases in between. The CDR3 is 12 amino acids. In DNA form, the CDR3 reads TGTGCCAGCAGTTACGGTTCGAGAGAGCTGTTTTTT. Residues: CASSYGSRELFF.

The chain links TRBV7-2 to TRBJ1-1, with a weak D call TRBD1 (6 bases). The CDR3 has 13 residues. Germline V gene lookup returns CDR1 SGHTA and CDR2 FQGNSA. Deletions cut 1 base from V and 4 bases from J, with 7 bases between. In DNA, the CDR3 is TGTGCCAGCAGCTTAGACAGGGCCACTGAAGCTTTCTTT. Translated, it gives CASSLDRATEAFF.

The CDR3, as DNA: TGTGCCAGCAGCGTACTAGCGGGAGTGGACGGGGAGCTGTTTTTT. Encoded protein: CASSVLAGVDGELFF. This chain connects TRBV9 to TRBJ2-2, with 10 bases matching TRBD2. Trimming took 1 base from V and 7 from J; bases not matched to a gene: 4. Germline assignment: CDR1 SGDLS and CDR2 YYNGEE. The CDR3 runs 15 residues.

The chain recombines TRBV27 with TRBJ2-7, with 9 nucleotides matching TRBD1. This CDR3 has 15 residues. Germline CDR1 and CDR2: MNHEY and SMNVEV (reference sequence). Losses at the gene ends were 3 bases for V and 4 bases for J; bases not matched to a gene: 7. This chain's CDR3 is CASSLSGTGLYEQYF. CDR3 sequence (DNA): TGTGCCAGCAGTTTGAGCGGGACAGGGTTGTACGAGCAGTACTTC.

V usage is TRBV15 and J usage is TRBJ2-7; 7 bases agree with TRBD2. J gave up 2 bases and V 4 bases, and 8 bases lay outside the gene matches. The CDR3 is made up of 15 amino acids. Germline lookup yields CDR1 LNHNV and CDR2 YYDKDF (reference sequence). The DNA of the CDR3 is TGTGCCACCAGCATAGTTACTAGCGTCCCCTACGAGCAGTACTTC. Amino acid sequence: CATSIVTSVPYEQYF.

The chain couples TRBV2 to TRBJ1-2; D unclear. V gave up 4 bases and J gave up 6 bases, with 6 bases separating them. CDR3 length: 11 amino acids. Germline CDR1 reads SNHLY; CDR2 reads FYNNEI. CDR3 sequence reads: CASSGADGYTF. CDR3 DNA: TGTGCCAGCAGTGGGGCAGATGGCTACACCTTC.

The gene calls are TRBV18 and TRBJ1-2; possibly TRBD1 for D (5 bases). The CDR3 has 12 residues. The ends were cut back, 3 bases at V and 4 bases at J, with 6 bases in the middle. The germline CDR1 and CDR2 sequences are KGHSH and LQKENI. The CDR3 nucleotides are TGTGCCAGCTCACCTGACAGCTATGGCTACACCTTC. It codes for CASSPDSYGYTF.

The chain joins TRBV30 to TRBJ1-6, with 10 bases lining up with TRBD1. Trimming at V came to 2 bases and at J to 5 bases, leaving 6 bases not matched to a gene. The CDR3 loop spans 16 amino acids. Germline loops: CDR1 GTSNPN, CDR2 SVGIG (reference sequence). The CDR3, as DNA: TGTGCCTGGAGTTCGGGACAGGGGAGGCATAATTCACCCCTCCACTTT. Translated: CAWSSGQGRHNSPLHF.

V gene TRBV7-9 combines with J gene TRBJ2-5, with 9 bases lining up with TRBD1. V lost 4 bases to trimming and J lost 4 bases; unmatched junction nucleotides: 13. The CDR3 is made up of 17 amino acids. CDR1 and CDR2 from the germline V gene are SEHNR and FQNEAQ (reference sequence). The CDR3, as DNA: TGTGCCAGCAGCTCCCGGGACAGGGTTAATATGAGAGAGACCCAGTACTTC. This sequence encodes CASSSRDRVNMRETQYF.

The chain couples TRBV7-9 to TRBJ2-7, with a tentative D call TRBD2 (6 bases). The CDR3 extends over 17 amino acids. CDR1 and CDR2 (germline): SEHNR, FQNEAQ (reference sequence). Trimming stripped 0 bases from V and 3 bases from J, with 18 bases between. The CDR3 sequence: CASSLALEGVKYYEQYF. The CDR3 DNA is TGTGCCAGCAGCTTAGCGCTGGAGGGCGTGAAGTACTACGAGCAGTACTTC.

The rearrangement links TRBV7-2 to TRBJ2-7; 9 nucleotides line up with TRBD1. Per the germline V gene, CDR1 is SGHTA and CDR2 is FQGNSA. J lost 2 bases, V lost 4 bases, and 15 bases had no gene match. This CDR3 spans 18 amino acids. CDR3 sequence reads: CASSSSRRTGTGPYEQYF. CDR3 bases: TGTGCCAGCAGCTCATCTAGGCGAACCGGGACAGGGCCCTACGAGCAGTACTTC.

V and J are TRBV25-1 and TRBJ2-2; D is perhaps TRBD2 (6 bases). This CDR3 has 15 residues. CDR1 MGHDK and CDR2 SYGVNS come from the germline V gene. V was pared by 3 bases and J by 5 bases, with 13 bases between. CDR3 in amino acids: CASSDRDSKTGELFF. CDR3 nucleotides: TGTGCCAGCAGTGACCGGGACTCAAAGACCGGGGAGCTGTTTTTT. Full variable domain (outside the CDR3, taken from reference TRBV25-1 and TRBJ2-2): EADIYQTPRYLVIGTGKKITLECSQTMGHDKMYWYQQDPGMELHLIHYSYGVNSTEKGDLSSESTVSRIRTEHFPLTLESARPSHTSQYLCASSDRDSKTGELFFGEGSRLTVL.

The genes are TRBV24-1 and TRBJ1-5; 9 bases are shared with TRBD1. Trimming at V came to 4 bases and at J to 6 bases, leaving 6 bases not matched to a gene. CDR1 and CDR2 from the germline V gene are KGHDR and SFDVKD. This CDR3 comprises 15 residues. The CDR3, as DNA: TGTGCCACCAGTGACCCAAGACAGGGGGGTCAGCCCCAGCATTTT. This codes for CATSDPRQGGQPQHF.

This chain links TRBV7-6 with TRBJ2-5; a weak D match, TRBD1 (6 bases). V lost 1 base to trimming and J lost 9 bases, with 18 bases between them. The CDR3 extends over 15 amino acids. From germline, CDR1 is SGHVS and CDR2 FNYEAQ. The CDR3 sequence is CASSLEGVLHGPQYF. The CDR3 DNA follows: TGTGCCAGCAGCTTAGAGGGGGTGCTCCACGGGCCCCAGTACTTC.

This clone occurred once. The chain has TRBV10-1 and TRBJ2-4; weak D call: TRBD2 (5 bases). Germline assignment: CDR1 WNHNN and CDR2 SYGVQD (reference sequence). CDR3 size: 14 residues. Trimming left V 8 bases short and J 0 bases short, with 11 bases between. CDR3 region: CASLAGVAKNIQYF. The CDR3, as DNA: TGCGCCAGCCTTGCCGGGGTAGCCAAAAACATTCAGTACTTC.

V usage is TRBV7-9 and J usage is TRBJ1-1; a weak D match, TRBD1 (5 bases). With 7 bases removed from V and 5 bases from J, the gap between germline ends came to 14 bases. This CDR3 contains 13 residues. Germline V gives CDR1 SEHNR, CDR2 FQNEAQ (reference sequence). This CDR3 reads CASIASGGTEAFF. CDR3 DNA: TGTGCCAGCATCGCGTCGGGGGGGACTGAAGCTTTCTTT.

The V call is TRBV9, the J call TRBJ2-1, with 10 nucleotides matching TRBD2. The germline gives CDR1 SGDLS, CDR2 YYNGEE. The CDR3 runs 15 residues. J gave up 7 bases and V 0 bases, and 4 bases lay outside the gene matches. CDR3 in amino acids: CASSVASGGPNEQFF. The CDR3 DNA reads TGTGCCAGCAGCGTAGCTAGCGGGGGCCCAAATGAGCAGTTCTTC.

The chain couples TRBV18 to TRBJ1-1; no firm D call. V lost 3 bases and J 1 base, leaving 3 bases between the germline ends. The CDR3 contains 12 residues. Per germline, CDR1 KGHSH and CDR2 LQKENI. Written as DNA, the CDR3 is TGTGCCAGCTCACCTCAGAACACTGAAGCTTTCTTT. It encodes CASSPQNTEAFF.

V and J are TRBV15 and TRBJ2-2; the match to TRBD2 covers 7 bases. V gave up 5 bases and J gave up 4 bases; unmatched junction bases: 10. CDR1 LNHNV and CDR2 YYDKDF come from the germline V gene (reference sequence). The CDR3 totals 16 residues. CDR3 protein: CATSQSGETPTGELFF. As DNA, the CDR3 is TGTGCCACCAGCCAAAGCGGGGAGACACCCACCGGGGAGCTGTTTTTT.

The chain is built from TRBV19 and TRBJ1-2; 7 nucleotides agree with TRBD1. CDR1 and CDR2 (germline): LNHDA, SQIVND (reference sequence). J gave up 10 bases and V 7 bases, and 12 bases lay outside the gene matches. CDR3 length: 13 amino acids. CDR3 in amino acids: CASNSLDRDDYTF. The CDR3 DNA is TGTGCCAGTAATTCACTTGACAGGGATGACTACACCTTC.

V gene TRBV14 combines with J gene TRBJ2-1; 12 positions agree with TRBD2. CDR1 and CDR2 (germline): SGHDN, FVKESK. V lost 4 bases and J lost 4; bases outside the gene matches: 5. This CDR3 has 16 amino acids. CDR3 sequence: CASSPSSGGAYNEQFF. The DNA of the CDR3 is TGTGCCAGCAGCCCTTCTAGCGGGGGGGCATACAATGAGCAGTTCTTC.

This clone came up a few times. Other nucleotide sequences from this sample produce the same CDR3. The chain is built from TRBV4-1 and TRBJ2-5, with D possibly matching TRBD2 (6 bases). V dropped 1 base and J dropped 2 bases, with 8 bases sitting between them. The CDR3 is made up of 14 amino acids. Germline CDR1 MGHRA, CDR2 YSYEKL. In DNA, the CDR3 is TGCGCCAGCAGCCAAGGGAGGGCACAAGAGACCCAGTACTTC. Protein product: CASSQGRAQETQYF.

The chain has TRBV7-9 and TRBJ2-2; TRBD2 aligns across 12 bases. The germline V gene has CDR1 SEHNR and CDR2 FQNEAQ (reference sequence). The CDR3 length is 15 residues. V lost 4 bases, J lost 11 bases, and 8 bases stayed unmatched. The CDR3 is CASSWTSGDVPELFF. The CDR3 DNA reads TGTGCCAGCAGCTGGACTAGCGGGGACGTTCCTGAGCTGTTTTTT.

V gene TRBV11-2 combines with J gene TRBJ1-2; D possibly corresponds to TRBD1 (5 bases). V was trimmed by 0 bases and J by 2 bases, leaving 7 bases between them. This CDR3 is 14 amino acids long. CDR1 SGHAT and CDR2 FQNNGV come from the germline V gene. The chain's CDR3 is CASSLERGNYGYTF. The CDR3 bases are TGTGCCAGCAGCTTAGAGCGGGGGAACTATGGCTACACCTTC.